The rows below give T cell receptor beta chains drawn from one sample of a study of blood T cell repertoires in COVID-19. Assay: immunoSEQ multiplex PCR; the TCRdb copy retains only in-frame clones and omits some. The sample lists about 380,000 clones, around 92% occurring once. What was sequenced was peripheral blood. All receptors derive from a man in his forties with acute or convalescent COVID-19. Both conserved end residues are trimmed from each CDR3.

J gene: TRBJ2-7
V gene: TRBV10-1
CDR3 protein: ASSVSSGSPGKYEQY

J gene: TRBJ2-7
V gene: TRBV9
CDR3 protein: ASSGRDSSYEQY

J gene: TRBJ2-3
V gene: TRBV6-5
CDR3 protein: ASRAGHTDTQY

J gene: TRBJ1-2
V gene: TRBV9
CDR3 protein: ASSGGGGYT

J gene: TRBJ2-5
V gene: TRBV19
CDR3 protein: ASSIGQSQETQY

J gene: TRBJ1-2
V gene: TRBV7-9
CDR3 protein: ASSPRQGIEGYT

J gene: TRBJ1-1
V gene: TRBV12-3/TRBV12-4
CDR3 protein: ASSPDGQSEAF

J gene: TRBJ2-3
V gene: TRBV13
CDR3 protein: ASSRSRQGSTDTQY

J gene: TRBJ2-5
V gene: TRBV5-4
CDR3 protein: ASSLSVFGGGPQETQY

J gene: TRBJ2-7
V gene: TRBV21-1
CDR3 protein: ASSSKRAGQGYYEQY

J gene: TRBJ1-2
V gene: TRBV28
CDR3 protein: ASSLLVETNYGYT

J gene: TRBJ1-2
V gene: TRBV12-3/TRBV12-4
CDR3 protein: ASRLGAGGHYT

J gene: TRBJ1-1
V gene: TRBV18
CDR3 protein: ASSPTATGKDTEAF

J gene: TRBJ1-5
V gene: TRBV6-5
CDR3 protein: ASSYSRNQPQH

J gene: TRBJ2-7
V gene: TRBV19
CDR3 protein: ASSIGLAGIYEQY

J gene: TRBJ1-4
V gene: TRBV7-9
CDR3 protein: ASSLAQTAREKLF

J gene: TRBJ1-1
V gene: TRBV20-1
CDR3 protein: SAPRNTEAF

J gene: TRBJ1-2
V gene: TRBV6-5
CDR3 protein: ASSFGGSLGYGYT

J gene: TRBJ2-3
V gene: TRBV9
CDR3 protein: ASSGGSGDSTDTQY

J gene: TRBJ1-4
V gene: TRBV20-1
CDR3 protein: SAKGVEKLF

J gene: TRBJ1-2
V gene: TRBV28
CDR3 protein: ASSRRGYGYT

J gene: TRBJ1-3
V gene: TRBV5-6
CDR3 protein: ASSADRAGNTIY

J gene: TRBJ2-7
V gene: TRBV27
CDR3 protein: ASTQLAGVYEQY

J gene: TRBJ2-1
V gene: TRBV6-5
CDR3 protein: ASTERQGRNEQF

J gene: TRBJ1-2
V gene: TRBV6-5
CDR3 protein: ASSYSKWEGGYGYT

J gene: TRBJ1-2
V gene: TRBV4-1
CDR3 protein: ASSQRQGNYGYT

J gene: TRBJ1-5
V gene: TRBV6-4
CDR3 protein: ASSDSGTGGISNQPQH

J gene: TRBJ2-3
V gene: TRBV7-9
CDR3 protein: ASIYPGASGGADTQY

J gene: TRBJ2-5
V gene: TRBV29-1
CDR3 protein: SVEGRGETQY

J gene: TRBJ2-3
V gene: TRBV27
CDR3 protein: ASSLSVGLAGGSDTQY

J gene: TRBJ2-7
V gene: TRBV7-2
CDR3 protein: ASSSPHRETYEQY

J gene: TRBJ2-1
V gene: TRBV19
CDR3 protein: ASSIDEVLSYNEQF

J gene: TRBJ2-2
V gene: TRBV6-2/TRBV6-3
CDR3 protein: ASSYTGHFSGELF

J gene: TRBJ1-4
V gene: TRBV5-1
CDR3 protein: ASESGTGNEKLF

J gene: TRBJ2-5
V gene: TRBV18
CDR3 protein: ASSPQGQETQY

J gene: TRBJ1-2
V gene: TRBV10-3
CDR3 protein: AISDDRDYGYT

J gene: TRBJ1-5
V gene: TRBV14
CDR3 protein: ASSLARNQPQH

J gene: TRBJ1-6
V gene: TRBV6-5
CDR3 protein: ASKRTGQENSPLH

J gene: TRBJ1-2
V gene: TRBV2
CDR3 protein: ASSGQGMPADGYT

J gene: TRBJ1-3
V gene: TRBV7-2
CDR3 protein: ASSPPTGAPSGNTIY

J gene: TRBJ2-5
V gene: TRBV11-2
CDR3 protein: ASSREDRQTQY